Each of the 17 T cell receptor beta chains below was sequenced from the same sample in a study of technical replicates of blood from a handful of donors. Data came from immunoSEQ multiplex PCR; TCRdb stores just in-frame clones and leaves some out. The table records 74,000 or so clones, around nine tenths of them present only once. Source material: T cells isolated from PBMCs. These receptors were taken from a human donor in good health.

The V gene is TRBV10-1, the J gene TRBJ2-7; TRBD2 matches 7 bases. The CDR3 runs to 17 residues. J gave up 1 base and V 3 bases, and 12 bases lay outside the gene matches. Germline CDR1 reads WNHNN; CDR2 reads SYGVQD (reference sequence). DNA for the CDR3: TGCGCCAGCAGTGATATCCCGGGAGCGGGGAAGTCCTACGAGCAGTACTTC. Encoded protein: CASSDIPGAGKSYEQYF.

The count of this clone is one. The chain is built from TRBV5-8 and TRBJ2-3; 8 positions match TRBD2. Trimming took 2 bases from V and 3 from J; bases not matched to a gene: 5. This CDR3 comprises 15 residues. Germline V gene data show CDR1 as SGHTS and CDR2 as YDEGEE. CDR3 sequence (DNA): TGTGCCAGCAGCTTCAACGGACTAGCAACAGATACGCAGTATTTT. The encoded protein is CASSFNGLATDTQYF.

This chain joins TRBV7-6 and TRBJ2-3; D is unclear. CDR3 length: 16 residues. Germline assignment: CDR1 SGHVS and CDR2 FNYEAQ. V lost 2 bases to trimming and J lost 2 bases, with 14 bases between them. CDR3 DNA sequence: TGTGCCAGCAGCTTATTACCGGGTCCAATCACAGATACGCAGTATTTT. It translates to CASSLLPGPITDTQYF.

This chain connects TRBV4-1 to TRBJ1-5; D gene unclear. The CDR3 loop spans 13 amino acids. V was pared by 1 base and J by 6 bases, with 7 bases between. Germline loops: CDR1 MGHRA, CDR2 YSYEKL. As DNA, the CDR3 is TGCGCCAGCAGCCAAGGTGACACTCAGCCCCAGCATTTT. As protein: CASSQGDTQPQHF.

This rearrangement joins TRBV5-8 to TRBJ1-2, with TRBD1 identical over 7 bases. This CDR3 spans 13 amino acids. J lost 4 bases, V lost 4 bases, and 4 bases had no gene match. CDR1 and CDR2 (germline): SGHTS, YDEGEE. CDR3 region: CASSRDRGYGYTF. The CDR3 bases are TGTGCCAGCAGCCGGGACAGAGGCTATGGCTACACCTTC.

This chain links TRBV11-3 with TRBJ2-7, with D unclear. The CDR3 covers 13 residues. V lost 0 bases to trimming and J lost 3 bases, with 6 bases between them. From germline, CDR1 is SGHNT and CDR2 YENEEA. CDR3 amino acids: CASSLEEHYEQYF. CDR3 DNA sequence: TGTGCCAGCAGCTTAGAAGAGCACTACGAGCAGTACTTC.

CDR3 sequence: CASSYTGLQYF. The CDR3 DNA sequence: TGTGCCAGCAGTTACACTGGTCTGCAGTACTTC. The rearrangement uses TRBV6-5 and TRBJ2-7; no reliable D call. The V gene lost 2 bases and the J gene lost 9 bases, with 8 bases spanning the gap. The CDR3 runs to 11 residues. Looked up from germline, CDR1 is MNHEY and CDR2 is SVGAGI.

This clone was counted once. An end of the junction differs from the germline gene, which may be a read error. This sequence joins TRBV7-7 and TRBJ2-2, with 12 nucleotides matching TRBD1. The CDR3 sequence is 15 residues long. Germline V lookup: CDR1 SSHAT, CDR2 FNYEAQ (reference sequence). CDR3 in DNA: TGTGCTAGCAGCTGGGGACAGGGGGCTAACGGGGAGCTGTTTTTT. Its protein product is CASSWGQGANGELFF. Looking up the rest from reference TRBV7-7 and TRBJ2-2 gives the full variable domain: GAGVSQSPRYKVTKRGQDVTLRCDPISSHATLYWYQQALGQGPEFLTYFNYEAQPDKSGLPSDRFSAERPEGSISTLTIQRTEQRDSAMYRCASSWGQGANGELFFGEGSRLTVL.

The chain joins TRBV5-1 to TRBJ2-3, with a weak D call TRBD1 (5 bases). V was clipped by 0 bases and J by 6 bases, with 14 bases between them. This CDR3 region has 15 residues. The germline gives CDR1 SGHRS, CDR2 YFSETQ. CDR3 sequence (DNA): TGCGCCAGCAGCTTGGACCCACAAGGGGATGATACGCAGTATTTT. Translated: CASSLDPQGDDTQYF.

The chain uses TRBV6-1 and TRBJ2-3; no definite D call. Trimming took 4 bases from V and 4 from J, leaving 12 bases between them. The CDR3 has 14 residues. Germline V gives CDR1 MNHNS, CDR2 SASEGT. CDR3 nucleotide sequence: TGTGCCAGCAGTGGCTCACCTATTTCAGATACGCAGTATTTT. It yields the protein CASSGSPISDTQYF.

J is TRBJ1-6 and V is TRBV15, with TRBD1 identical over 7 bases. After removal of 0 bases from V and 5 bases from J, the junction contained 7 bases not matched to a gene. The CDR3 covers 17 residues. Germline V gene sequence: CDR1 LNHNV, CDR2 YYDKDF (reference sequence). CDR3 sequence: CATSRDPPDRHNSPLHF. The CDR3 DNA reads as TGTGCCACCAGCAGAGATCCGCCGGACAGGCATAATTCACCCCTCCACTTT.

The DNA for the CDR3 is TGTGCCAGCAGCCTGGGACAGTCCTATGGCTACACCTTC. Its translation: CASSLGQSYGYTF. The chain has TRBV7-8 and TRBJ1-2, with 7 bases lining up with TRBD1. With 5 bases clipped from V and 4 bases from J, the junction kept 4 bases outside the gene matches. This CDR3 has 13 amino acids. CDR1 is SGHVS, CDR2 FQNEAQ, per germline. The whole variable domain, filled in from reference TRBV7-8 and TRBJ1-2, reads GAGVSQSPRYKVAKRGQDVALRCDPISGHVSLFWYQQALGQGPEFLTYFQNEAQLDKSGLPSDRFFAERPEGSVSTLKIQRTQQEDSAVYLCASSLGQSYGYTFGSGTRLTVV.

This chain connects TRBV15 to TRBJ1-4; 7 nucleotides line up with TRBD1. The CDR3 contains 12 residues. V gave up 6 bases and J gave up 8 bases; unmatched junction bases: 3. Germline loops: CDR1 LNHNV, CDR2 YYDKDF (reference sequence). The CDR3 DNA reads TGTGCCACCAGTCGACAGGGCGAAAAACTGTTTTTT. Translated: CATSRQGEKLFF.

This chain connects TRBV5-1 to TRBJ1-1; perhaps TRBD1 as D (5 bases). Germline lookup yields CDR1 SGHRS and CDR2 YFSETQ. The CDR3 length is 15 residues. Trimming stripped 0 bases from V and 0 bases from J, with 9 bases between. The CDR3 here is CASSLGAGLNTEAFF. The CDR3, as DNA: TGCGCCAGCAGCTTGGGGGCAGGGTTGAACACTGAAGCTTTCTTT.

The chain joins TRBV4-1 to TRBJ2-7, with D perhaps TRBD1 (5 bases). V was clipped by 0 bases and J by 7 bases, with 13 bases between them. Looked up from germline, CDR1 is MGHRA and CDR2 is YSYEKL. This CDR3 has 14 amino acids. The chain's CDR3 is CASSQEDNSWEQYF. The CDR3 coding sequence is TGCGCCAGCAGCCAAGAGGACAATTCATGGGAGCAGTACTTC.

J is TRBJ2-7 and V is TRBV6-6; the D gene is possibly TRBD1 (6 bases). CDR1 and CDR2 (germline): MNHNY, SVGAGI (reference sequence). V was shortened by 6 bases and J by 5 bases, with 17 bases between the two germline ends. This CDR3 comprises 14 residues. CDR3 in amino acids: CASSPLGRGNEQYF. The DNA for the CDR3 is TGTGCCAGCAGCCCCCTCGGCAGGGGCAACGAGCAGTACTTC.

The chain combines TRBV5-5 with TRBJ1-1; D is uncertain. V was cut by 4 bases and J by 6 bases, with 19 bases left in between. The germline V gene encodes CDR1 SGHKS and CDR2 YYEKEE (reference sequence). The length of the CDR3 is 15 residues. The CDR3 spells CASSLVESWAAEAFF. CDR3 nucleotides: TGTGCCAGCAGCCTGGTAGAGTCGTGGGCAGCTGAAGCTTTCTTT.